The entry below gives a single T cell receptor (beta chain) sequence along with its context. Its antigen is undetermined. The record originates from a study of blood T cells in healthy people across ages. Together with a sample-barcoded 5' primer, a J-beta primer mix was included in a second PCR lasting about 7 to 12 cycles. TCRdb reprocessed the 5' RACE reads via MiXCR and lists one record per CDR3 protein. The data show about 1.8 million distinct CDR3 sequences, just under 50% seen once. Study-level findings and limits: Diversity was estimated from one million T cells, and these estimates were considered underestimates.

The germline CDR1 and CDR2 sequences are MGHRA and YSYEKL. V lost 3 bases, J lost 0 bases, and 3 bases stayed unmatched. The CDR3 has 17 amino acids. V is TRBV4-1 and J is TRBJ2-1; TRBD2 aligns across 12 bases. The TCR sequence derives from a woman in her forties in good health. Sequenced material: blood. The CDR3 DNA follows: TGCGCCAGCAGCCATACTAGCGGGGGGTCCTCCTACAATGAGCAGTTCTTC. It specifies CASSHTSGGSSYNEQFF.